One sample yielded the 20 T cell receptor beta chains listed below, sequenced in a study of cytomegalovirus exposure and HLA in healthy donors. PCR amplification relied on 60 Vbeta primers (plus 13 Jbeta primers). Method: immunoSEQ multiplex PCR; TCRdb's copy keeps in-frame clones and lacks some. The listing contains about 140,000 clones. Sequencing used PBMCs. The receptors were gathered from a woman under 30 in good health and CMV-seronegative.

This chain uses TRBV6-1 with TRBJ1-1, with a weak D call TRBD1 (5 bases). The CDR3 contains 13 residues. The V and J ends lost 6 bases and 1 base respectively, with 9 bases between them. The V gene's germline CDR1 is MNHNS and CDR2 SASEGT. The CDR3 reads CASSKTGNTEAFF. The CDR3 DNA follows: TGTGCCAGCAGCAAAACAGGGAACACTGAAGCTTTCTTT.

The chain employs TRBV11-2 and TRBJ1-1; D uncertain. Germline lookup yields CDR1 SGHAT and CDR2 FQNNGV. The CDR3 totals 12 residues. Trimming removed 6 bases at V and 8 bases at J, with 13 bases between. DNA for the CDR3: TGTGCCAGCAGATTAATCTCGAGGGAAGCTTTCTTT. Protein: CASRLISREAFF.

This chain uses TRBV5-1 with TRBJ1-2; TRBD1 matches 7 bases. The CDR3 is 15 amino acids. J was trimmed by 4 bases and V by 4 bases; bases with no gene match: 10. Germline CDR1 is SGHRS and CDR2 is YFSETQ. CDR3 DNA sequence: TGCGCCAGCAGCCGGGGTTGGGACAGCATCTATGGCTACACCTTC. Its translation: CASSRGWDSIYGYTF. Filled out from reference TRBV5-1 and TRBJ1-2, the complete variable domain reads KAGVTQTPRYLIKTRGQQVTLSCSPISGHRSVSWYQQTPGQGLQFLFEYFSETQRNKGNFPGRFSGRQFSNSRSEMNVSTLELGDSALYLCASSRGWDSIYGYTFGSGTRLTVV.

This chain connects TRBV5-4 to TRBJ2-7, with TRBD2 matching over 12 bases. The CDR3 extends over 15 amino acids. V shed 0 bases, J shed 4 bases, and the junction held 2 bases outside the gene matches. CDR1 and CDR2 (germline): SGHNT, YYREEE (reference sequence). The chain's CDR3 is CASSLGLAGEYEQYF. In nucleotides, the CDR3 is TGTGCCAGCAGCTTGGGACTAGCGGGAGAGTACGAGCAGTACTTC.

The chain has TRBV15 and TRBJ2-5; no definite D call. This CDR3 has 13 residues. In germline, CDR1 is LNHNV, CDR2 YYDKDF (reference sequence). Trimming shortened V by 0 bases and J by 4 bases, and 6 bases separated the two germline ends. CDR3 bases: TGTGCCACCAGCAGAGACGGTATAGAGACCCAGTACTTC. Its protein is CATSRDGIETQYF.

This rearrangement joins TRBV7-9 to TRBJ2-3; 9 bases are a match to TRBD1. CDR1 is SEHNR, CDR2 FQNEAQ, per germline (reference sequence). V shed 3 bases and J 0 bases; nucleotides not matched to a gene: 1. CDR3 size: 15 residues. CDR3 sequence (DNA): TGTGCCAGCAGCTTGGGGACAGGGAGCACAGATACGCAGTATTTT. Translation gives CASSLGTGSTDTQYF.

The chain combines TRBV7-2 with TRBJ2-5; possible D gene TRBD1, 6 bases. There are 13 residues in the CDR3. Germline CDR1 and CDR2: SGHTA and FQGNSA. V was cut by 3 bases and J by 4 bases, with 9 bases left in between. In nucleotides, the CDR3 is TGTGCCAGCAGCTTTGTGGGGGCAGAGACCCAGTACTTC. It specifies CASSFVGAETQYF. Full variable domain (outside the CDR3, taken from reference TRBV7-2 and TRBJ2-5): GAGVSQSPSNKVTEKGKDVELRCDPISGHTALYWYRQSLGQGLEFLIYFQGNSAPDKSGLPSDRFSAERTGGSVSTLTIQRTQQEDSAVYLCASSFVGAETQYFGPGTRLLVL.

The chain carries TRBV30 and TRBJ1-2, with D maybe TRBD1 (6 bases). V dropped 3 bases and J dropped 1 base, with 9 bases sitting between them. The germline V gene has CDR1 GTSNPN and CDR2 SVGIG (reference sequence). The CDR3 totals 13 residues. The CDR3 DNA reads TGTGCCTGGAGCCGGGACAATAACTATGGCTACACCTTC. Protein: CAWSRDNNYGYTF. Together with reference TRBV30 and TRBJ1-2, the CDR3 gives the full variable domain: SQTIHQWPATLVQPVGSPLSLECTVEGTSNPNLYWYRQAAGRGLQLLFYSVGIGQISSEVPQNLSASRPQDRQFILSSKKLLLSDSGFYLCAWSRDNNYGYTFGSGTRLTVV.

CDR3 sequence reads: CASSLGTVYGYTF. In DNA form, the CDR3 reads TGTGCCAGCAGCCTAGGGACAGTCTATGGCTACACCTTC. The rearrangement joins TRBV5-8 to TRBJ1-2, with TRBD1 matching over 7 bases. CDR1 and CDR2 (germline): SGHTS, YDEGEE. The junction had 4 bases not matched to a gene; V was cut back by 4 bases and J by 4 bases. The CDR3 runs to 13 residues.

The chain carries TRBV19 and TRBJ1-1; 9 nucleotides agree with TRBD1. CDR1 is LNHDA and CDR2 is SQIVND in the germline V gene (reference sequence). V shed 3 bases, J shed 5 bases, and the junction held 13 bases outside the gene matches. CDR3 length equals 17 residues. The CDR3 loop reads CASSIPGQGPKGTEAFF. The CDR3 nucleotides read TGTGCCAGTAGTATCCCGGGACAGGGCCCCAAAGGGACTGAAGCTTTCTTT.

V is TRBV15 and J is TRBJ2-7; perhaps TRBD2 as D (6 bases). V lost 1 base to trimming and J lost 5 bases, with 15 bases between them. Per germline, CDR1 LNHNV and CDR2 YYDKDF (reference sequence). The CDR3 is 15 amino acids. The CDR3 DNA reads as TGTGCCACCAGCAGAGCGGGAGCAGGCGCCCACGAGCAGTACGTC. It specifies CATSRAGAGAHEQYV.

The V gene is TRBV19, the J gene TRBJ1-4; weak D call: TRBD1 (5 bases). The CDR3 is 14 residues long. Germline assignment: CDR1 LNHDA and CDR2 SQIVND (reference sequence). V was trimmed by 5 bases and J by 0 bases, leaving 7 bases between them. The CDR3 reads CASSQGATNEKLFF. CDR3 coding DNA: TGTGCCAGTAGTCAAGGGGCAACTAATGAAAAACTGTTTTTT.

The genes are TRBV14 and TRBJ2-5; 8 nucleotides line up with TRBD1. The CDR3 covers 17 residues. V dropped 4 bases and J dropped 5; count of bases not matched to a gene: 15. CDR1 and CDR2 (germline): SGHDN, FVKESK. CDR3: CASSLWATGVVRETQYF. Here the CDR3 DNA reads TGTGCCAGCAGCCTTTGGGCGACAGGGGTGGTTCGGGAGACCCAGTACTTC.

The chain joins TRBV7-8 to TRBJ1-1; no definite D call. The CDR3 totals 15 residues. The V end lost 5 bases, the J end lost 2 bases, and 15 bases lay between the germline ends. The germline V gene has CDR1 SGHVS and CDR2 FQNEAQ. The CDR3 sequence is CASSPRPGSNTEAFF. CDR3 bases: TGTGCCAGCAGCCCTCGCCCGGGGAGCAACACTGAAGCTTTCTTT.

The rearrangement links TRBV6-5 to TRBJ2-5; D remains ambiguous. The CDR3 runs to 15 residues. CDR1 and CDR2 (germline): MNHEY, SVGAGI. Trimming shortened V by 0 bases and J by 0 bases, and 8 bases separated the two germline ends. CDR3 in amino acids: CASSYSIPDQETQYF. CDR3 nucleotide sequence: TGTGCCAGCAGTTACTCGATTCCGGACCAAGAGACCCAGTACTTC.

The chain employs TRBV5-1 and TRBJ1-2; 7 positions agree with TRBD1. After removal of 4 bases from V and 8 bases from J, the junction contained 11 bases not matched to a gene. Germline values: CDR1 SGHRS, CDR2 YFSETQ. The CDR3 length is 14 residues. The DNA of the CDR3 is TGCGCCAGCAGCACCCACAGGGGACTGGAGGGCTACACCTTC. This codes for CASSTHRGLEGYTF.

J is TRBJ1-2 and V is TRBV2; no definite D call. The V and J ends lost 8 bases and 1 base respectively, with 29 bases between them. CDR1 is SNHLY and CDR2 is FYNNEI in the germline V gene. The CDR3 contains 19 residues. The CDR3 DNA sequence: TGTGCCAGCCTCCCACCAACCTCATGGTTGCGGAGGAGTAACTATGGCTACACCTTC. Amino acids: CASLPPTSWLRRSNYGYTF.

The chain employs TRBV19 and TRBJ1-2, with 7 bases lining up with TRBD1. The CDR3 spans 15 residues. With V trimmed by 1 base and J by 5 bases, 7 bases remained unmatched. Germline V gives CDR1 LNHDA, CDR2 SQIVND (reference sequence). CDR3 region: CASSIGTGTAYGYTF. CDR3 DNA sequence: TGTGCCAGTAGTATAGGGACGGGGACAGCGTATGGCTACACCTTC.

The chain uses TRBV19 and TRBJ2-4, with D possibly being TRBD1 (6 bases). Trimming took off 7 bases at V and 2 bases at J, with 12 bases between the two ends. This CDR3 has 14 residues. Germline assignment: CDR1 LNHDA and CDR2 SQIVND (reference sequence). Here the CDR3 DNA reads TGTGCCAGTACGCCAGGGGATACCAAAAACATTCAGTACTTC. It specifies CASTPGDTKNIQYF. Based on the CDR3 plus reference TRBV19 and TRBJ2-4, the full variable domain is DGGITQSPKYLFRKEGQNVTLSCEQNLNHDAMYWYRQDPGQGLRLIYYSQIVNDFQKGDIAEGYSVSREKKESFPLTVTSAQKNPTAFYLCASTPGDTKNIQYFGAGTRLSVL.

The J gene is TRBJ1-1, the V gene TRBV19, with TRBD1 matching over 8 bases. Germline V gene lookup returns CDR1 LNHDA and CDR2 SQIVND (reference sequence). Trimming at V came to 5 bases and at J to 1 base, leaving 3 bases not matched to a gene. This CDR3 spans 14 amino acids. The CDR3 bases are TGTGCCAGTAGTGTGACAGGGGCGAACACTGAAGCTTTCTTT. Protein: CASSVTGANTEAFF.